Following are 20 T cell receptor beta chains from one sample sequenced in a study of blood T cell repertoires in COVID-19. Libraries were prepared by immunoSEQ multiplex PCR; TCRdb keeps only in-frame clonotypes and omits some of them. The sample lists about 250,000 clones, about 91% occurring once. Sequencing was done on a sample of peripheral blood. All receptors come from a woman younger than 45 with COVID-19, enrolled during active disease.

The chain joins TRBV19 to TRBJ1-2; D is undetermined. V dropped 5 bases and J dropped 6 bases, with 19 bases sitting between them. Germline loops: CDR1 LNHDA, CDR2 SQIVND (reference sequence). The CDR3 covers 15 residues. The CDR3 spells CASSLPGGGLHGYTF. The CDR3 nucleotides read TGTGCCAGTAGTCTACCCGGTGGAGGGTTGCATGGCTACACCTTC. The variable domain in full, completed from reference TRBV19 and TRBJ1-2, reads DGGITQSPKYLFRKEGQNVTLSCEQNLNHDAMYWYRQDPGQGLRLIYYSQIVNDFQKGDIAEGYSVSREKKESFPLTVTSAQKNPTAFYLCASSLPGGGLHGYTFGSGTRLTVV.

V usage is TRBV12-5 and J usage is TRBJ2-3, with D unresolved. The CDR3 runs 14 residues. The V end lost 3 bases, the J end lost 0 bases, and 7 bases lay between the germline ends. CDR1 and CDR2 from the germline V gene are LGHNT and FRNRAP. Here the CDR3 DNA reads TGTGCTAGTGGTTTAGAGACTAGCACAGATACGCAGTATTTT. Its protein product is CASGLETSTDTQYF.

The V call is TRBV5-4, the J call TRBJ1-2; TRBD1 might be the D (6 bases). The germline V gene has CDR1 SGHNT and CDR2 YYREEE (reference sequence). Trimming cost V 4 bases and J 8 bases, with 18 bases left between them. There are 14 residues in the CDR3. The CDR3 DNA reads TGTGCCAGCAGCCTGGGACACCCCAGACCGGGCTACACCTTC. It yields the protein CASSLGHPRPGYTF.

CDR3 nucleotides: TGTGCCAGCAGCCAAAATCCTTGGACTAGCGGGGGAGGAGAGACCCAGTACTTC. Amino acid sequence: CASSQNPWTSGGGETQYF. The gene calls are TRBV4-2 and TRBJ2-5, with 13 bases identical to TRBD2. The V and J ends lost 2 bases and 4 bases, in that order; junction bases with no gene match: 10. The length of the CDR3 is 18 residues. Germline CDR1 LGHNA, CDR2 YNFKEQ.

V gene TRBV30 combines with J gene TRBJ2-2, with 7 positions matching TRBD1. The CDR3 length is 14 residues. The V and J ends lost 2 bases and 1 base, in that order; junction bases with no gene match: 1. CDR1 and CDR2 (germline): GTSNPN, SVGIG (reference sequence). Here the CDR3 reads CAWSRQGNTGELFF. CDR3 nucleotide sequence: TGTGCCTGGAGTAGACAGGGGAACACCGGGGAGCTGTTTTTT.

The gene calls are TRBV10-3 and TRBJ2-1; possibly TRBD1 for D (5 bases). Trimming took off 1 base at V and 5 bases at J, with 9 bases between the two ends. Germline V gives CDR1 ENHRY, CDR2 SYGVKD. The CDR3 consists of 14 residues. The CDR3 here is CAISEYPGNNEQFF. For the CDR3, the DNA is TGTGCCATCAGTGAGTATCCAGGGAACAATGAGCAGTTCTTC.

In DNA form, the CDR3 reads TGTGCCAGCAGCTTAGCGGGCGCGAACACCGGGGAGCTGTTTTTT. As protein: CASSLAGANTGELFF. The chain recombines TRBV7-2 with TRBJ2-2; the D is unclear. Per the germline V gene, CDR1 is SGHTA and CDR2 is FQGNSA. CDR3 length equals 15 residues. Trimming removed 0 bases from V and 0 bases from J, with 5 bases in between. Variable domain in full (rest from reference TRBV7-2 and TRBJ2-2): GAGVSQSPSNKVTEKGKDVELRCDPISGHTALYWYRQSLGQGLEFLIYFQGNSAPDKSGLPSDRFSAERTGGSVSTLTIQRTQQEDSAVYLCASSLAGANTGELFFGEGSRLTVL.

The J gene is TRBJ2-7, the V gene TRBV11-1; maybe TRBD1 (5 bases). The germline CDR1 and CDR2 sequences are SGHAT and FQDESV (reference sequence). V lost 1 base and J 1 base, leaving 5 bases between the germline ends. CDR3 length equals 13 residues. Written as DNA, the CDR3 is TGTGCCAGCAGCTTAGACAGGTCCTACGAGCAGTACTTC. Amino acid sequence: CASSLDRSYEQYF.

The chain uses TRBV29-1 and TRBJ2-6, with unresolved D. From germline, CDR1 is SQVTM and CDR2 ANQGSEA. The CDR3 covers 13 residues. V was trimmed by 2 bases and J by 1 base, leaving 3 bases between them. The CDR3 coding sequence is TGCAGCGTTGAAATATCTGGGGCCAACGTCCTGACTTTC. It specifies CSVEISGANVLTF. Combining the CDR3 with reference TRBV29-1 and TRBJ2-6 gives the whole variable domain SAVISQKPSRDICQRGTSLTIQCQVDSQVTMMFWYRQQPGQSLTLIATANQGSEATYESGFVIDKFPISRPNLTFSTLTVSNMSPEDSSIYLCSVEISGANVLTFGAGSRLTVL.

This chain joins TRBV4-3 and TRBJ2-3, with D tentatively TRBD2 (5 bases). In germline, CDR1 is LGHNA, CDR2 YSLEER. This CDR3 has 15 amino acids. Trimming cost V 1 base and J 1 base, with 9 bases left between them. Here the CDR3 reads CASSQVEGGTDTQYF. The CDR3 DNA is TGCGCCAGCAGCCAAGTCGAGGGAGGCACAGATACGCAGTATTTT.

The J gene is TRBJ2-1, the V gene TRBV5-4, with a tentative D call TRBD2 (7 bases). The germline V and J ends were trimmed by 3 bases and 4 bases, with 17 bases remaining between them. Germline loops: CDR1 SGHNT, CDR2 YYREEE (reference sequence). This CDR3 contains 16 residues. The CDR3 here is CASSSGGDIGYNEQFF. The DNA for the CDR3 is TGTGCCAGCAGCTCTGGGGGGGACATCGGGTACAATGAGCAGTTCTTC.

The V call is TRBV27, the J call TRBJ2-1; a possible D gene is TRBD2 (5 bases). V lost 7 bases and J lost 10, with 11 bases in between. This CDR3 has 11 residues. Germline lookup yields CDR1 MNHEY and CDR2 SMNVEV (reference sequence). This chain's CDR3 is CASKRGSEQFF. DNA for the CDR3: TGTGCCAGCAAACGAGGGAGCGAGCAGTTCTTC.

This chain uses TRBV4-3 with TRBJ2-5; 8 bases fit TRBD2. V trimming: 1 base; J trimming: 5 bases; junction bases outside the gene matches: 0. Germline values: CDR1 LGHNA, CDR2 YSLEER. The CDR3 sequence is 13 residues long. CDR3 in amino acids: CASSQGTSETQYF. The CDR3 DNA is TGCGCCAGCAGCCAAGGGACTAGCGAGACCCAGTACTTC.

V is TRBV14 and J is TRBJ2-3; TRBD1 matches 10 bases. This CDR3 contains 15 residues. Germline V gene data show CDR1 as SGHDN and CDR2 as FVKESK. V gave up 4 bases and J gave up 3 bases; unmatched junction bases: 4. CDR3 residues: CASSRRTGGTDTQYF. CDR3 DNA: TGTGCCAGCAGCCGCCGGACAGGGGGTACAGATACGCAGTATTTT.

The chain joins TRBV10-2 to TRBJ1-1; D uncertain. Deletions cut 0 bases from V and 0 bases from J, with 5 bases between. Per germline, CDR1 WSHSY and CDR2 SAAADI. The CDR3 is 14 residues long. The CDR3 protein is CASSESSLNTEAFF. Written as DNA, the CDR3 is TGCGCCAGCAGTGAGTCGAGTTTGAACACTGAAGCTTTCTTT.

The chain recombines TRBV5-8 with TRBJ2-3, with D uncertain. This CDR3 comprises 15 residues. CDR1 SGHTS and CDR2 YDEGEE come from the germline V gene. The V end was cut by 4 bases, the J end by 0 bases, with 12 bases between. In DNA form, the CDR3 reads TGTGCCAGCAGCCGAATCACAGTGAGCACAGATACGCAGTATTTT. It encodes CASSRITVSTDTQYF.

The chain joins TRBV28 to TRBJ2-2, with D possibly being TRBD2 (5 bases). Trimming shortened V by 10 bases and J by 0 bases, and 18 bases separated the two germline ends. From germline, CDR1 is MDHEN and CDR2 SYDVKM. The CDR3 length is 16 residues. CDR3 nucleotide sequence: TGTGCCACCCCCCGGGATGACGTGACGAACACCGGGGAGCTGTTTTTT. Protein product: CATPRDDVTNTGELFF.

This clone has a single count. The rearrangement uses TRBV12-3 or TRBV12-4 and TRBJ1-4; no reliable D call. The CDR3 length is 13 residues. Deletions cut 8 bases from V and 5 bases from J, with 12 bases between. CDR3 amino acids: CASSEGANEKLFF. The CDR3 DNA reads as TGTGCCAGCTCTGAGGGCGCCAATGAAAAACTGTTTTTT.

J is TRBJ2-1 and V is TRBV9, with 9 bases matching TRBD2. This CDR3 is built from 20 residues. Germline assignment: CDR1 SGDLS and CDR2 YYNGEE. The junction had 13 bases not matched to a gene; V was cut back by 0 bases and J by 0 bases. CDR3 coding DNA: TGTGCCAGCAGCGTAGCTGGGGCGGGGGGGCCTTCCAGCTCCTACAATGAGCAGTTCTTC. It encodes CASSVAGAGGPSSSYNEQFF.

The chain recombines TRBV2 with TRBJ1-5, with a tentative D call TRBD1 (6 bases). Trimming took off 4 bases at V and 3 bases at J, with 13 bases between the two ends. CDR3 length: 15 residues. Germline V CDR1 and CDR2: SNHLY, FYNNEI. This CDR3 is CASSGPQGYNQPQHF. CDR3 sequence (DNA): TGTGCCAGCAGTGGCCCACAGGGTTACAATCAGCCCCAGCATTTT.